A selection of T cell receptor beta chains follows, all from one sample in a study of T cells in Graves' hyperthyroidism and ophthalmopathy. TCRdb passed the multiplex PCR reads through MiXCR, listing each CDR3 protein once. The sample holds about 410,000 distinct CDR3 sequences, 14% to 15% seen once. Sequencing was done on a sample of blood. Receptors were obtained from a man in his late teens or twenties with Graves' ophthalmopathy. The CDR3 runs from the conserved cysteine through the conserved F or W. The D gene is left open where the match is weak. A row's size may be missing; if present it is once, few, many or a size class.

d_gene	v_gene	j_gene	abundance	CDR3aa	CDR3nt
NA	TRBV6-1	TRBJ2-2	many	CASNNRENTGELFF	TGTGCCAGCAATAACAGGGAGAACACCGGGGAGCTGTTTTTT
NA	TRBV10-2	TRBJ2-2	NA	CASSDQRANTGELFF	TGCGCCAGCAGTGATCAGCGGGCGAACACCGGGGAGCTGTTTTTT
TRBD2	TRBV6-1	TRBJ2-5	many	CASSELAGNQETQYF	TGTGCCAGCAGTGAGCTAGCGGGGAACCAAGAGACCCAGTACTTC
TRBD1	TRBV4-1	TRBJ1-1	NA	CASSPGTGVGTEAFF	TGCGCCAGCAGCCCCGGCACAGGGGTAGGGACTGAAGCTTTCTTT
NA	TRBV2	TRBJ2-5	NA	CASSEQDTGQETQYF	TGTGCCAGCAGTGAACAGGATACAGGGCAAGAGACCCAGTACTTC
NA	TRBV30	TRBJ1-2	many	CAWALPPGLGGYTF	TGTGCCTGGGCCCTTCCTCCAGGGCTGGGTGGCTACACCTTC
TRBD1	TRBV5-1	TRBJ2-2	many	CASSKSYSGTGGEELFF	TGCGCCAGCAGCAAGTCATATTCCGGGACAGGGGGCGAGGAGCTGTTTTTT
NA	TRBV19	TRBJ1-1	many	CASSIGHTQNTEAFF	TGTGCCAGTAGTATCGGGCACACCCAGAACACTGAAGCTTTCTTT
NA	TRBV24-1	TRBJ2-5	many	CATSDSGHPQETQYF	TGTGCCACCAGTGACTCGGGACACCCACAAGAGACCCAGTACTTC
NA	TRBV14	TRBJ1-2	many	CASSQVNRAGTYGYTF	TGTGCCAGCAGCCAGGTCAACCGGGCCGGTACTTATGGCTACACCTTC
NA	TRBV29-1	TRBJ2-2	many	CSGQAVGKNTGELFF	TGCAGCGGCCAAGCAGTGGGAAAGAACACCGGGGAGCTGTTTTTT
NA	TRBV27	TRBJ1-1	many	CASSDRGRGTEAFF	TGTGCCAGCAGCGACCGGGGGCGCGGGACTGAAGCTTTCTTT
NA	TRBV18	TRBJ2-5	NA	CASSPSFGEVGKETQYF	TGTGCCAGCTCACCAAGCTTCGGGGAGGTGGGGAAAGAGACCCAGTACTTC
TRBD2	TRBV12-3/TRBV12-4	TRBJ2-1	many	CASIDSGSAYNEQFF	TGTGCCAGCATTGATAGCGGGAGTGCCTACAATGAGCAGTTCTTC
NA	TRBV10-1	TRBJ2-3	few	CASSETSTGTDTQYF	TGCGCCAGCAGTGAGACTTCAACAGGCACAGATACGCAGTATTTT
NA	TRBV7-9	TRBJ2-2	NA	CASSLDLGMNTGELFF	TGTGCCAGCAGCTTAGATCTGGGAATGAACACCGGGGAGCTGTTTTTT
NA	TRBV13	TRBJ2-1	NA	CASSLDSVDEQFF	TGTGCCAGCAGCTTAGACAGTGTCGATGAGCAGTTCTTC
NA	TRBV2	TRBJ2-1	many	CATHDGRKSYNEQFF	TGTGCCACCCATGACGGACGGAAATCCTACAATGAGCAGTTCTTC
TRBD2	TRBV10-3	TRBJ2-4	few	CAIKGGGADIQYF	TGTGCCATCAAGGGCGGGGGGGCGGACATTCAGTACTTC
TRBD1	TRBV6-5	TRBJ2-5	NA	CASSYGQGARETQYF	TGTGCCAGCAGTTACGGACAGGGGGCGCGGGAGACCCAGTACTTC
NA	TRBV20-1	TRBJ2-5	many	CSARDRGTGTKTQYF	TGCAGTGCTAGAGATAGGGGGACGGGCACAAAGACCCAGTACTTC
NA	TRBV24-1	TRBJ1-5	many	CATSDAGSGNQPQHF	TGTGCCACCAGTGATGCGGGATCAGGGAATCAGCCCCAGCATTTT
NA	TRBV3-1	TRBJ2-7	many	CASSRAGYEQYF	TGTGCCAGCAGCCGGGCGGGCTACGAGCAGTACTTC
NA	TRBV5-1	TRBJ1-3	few	CASSFGQAPGNTIYF	TGCGCCAGCAGCTTCGGGCAGGCCCCTGGAAACACCATATATTTT
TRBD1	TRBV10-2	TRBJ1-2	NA	CASSEPDRDGYTF	TGCGCCAGCAGTGAGCCGGACAGGGATGGCTACACCTTC
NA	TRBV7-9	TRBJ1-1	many	CASSFTEGNTEAFF	TGTGCCAGCAGCTTCACGGAGGGGAACACTGAAGCTTTCTTT
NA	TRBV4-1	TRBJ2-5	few	CASSQVRGLETQYF	TGCGCCAGCAGCCAAGTGCGGGGCCTGGAGACCCAGTACTTC
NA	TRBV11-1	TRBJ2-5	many	CASSGTGTEQETQYF	TGTGCCAGCAGCGGAACTGGGACGGAGCAAGAGACCCAGTACTTC
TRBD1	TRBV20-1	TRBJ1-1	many	CSAKGAGTNTEAFF	TGCAGTGCTAAGGGGGCAGGGACGAACACTGAAGCTTTCTTT
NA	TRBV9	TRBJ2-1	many	CASSVAYREGTEQFF	TGTGCCAGCAGCGTTGCGTACAGGGAGGGAACTGAGCAGTTCTTC
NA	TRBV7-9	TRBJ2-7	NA	CASSRQYEQYF	TGTGCCAGCAGCCGCCAGTACGAGCAGTACTTC
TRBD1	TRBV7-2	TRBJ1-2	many	CASSLSTHRQGGGYTF	TGTGCCAGCAGCCTCTCCACCCACCGACAGGGAGGTGGCTACACCTTC
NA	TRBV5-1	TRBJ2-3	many	CASSLVWADTQYF	TGCGCCAGCAGCTTGGTATGGGCAGATACGCAGTATTTT
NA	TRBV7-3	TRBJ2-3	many	CASSLSSKQGTQYF	TGTGCCAGCAGCTTAAGTTCAAAGCAGGGAACGCAGTATTTT
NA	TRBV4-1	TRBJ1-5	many	CASSRREGIDQPQHF	TGCGCCAGCAGCCGAAGGGAAGGGATCGATCAGCCCCAGCATTTT
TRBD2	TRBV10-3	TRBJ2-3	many	CAISPGLANTDTQYF	TGTGCCATCAGCCCGGGACTAGCGAACACAGATACGCAGTATTTT
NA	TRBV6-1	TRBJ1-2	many	CASSRPGFAHRSYTF	TGTGCCAGCAGTCGTCCAGGGTTCGCCCATCGTAGCTACACCTTC
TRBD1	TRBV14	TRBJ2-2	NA	CASSPDRGPGELFF	TGTGCCAGCAGCCCGGACAGGGGGCCAGGGGAGCTGTTTTTT
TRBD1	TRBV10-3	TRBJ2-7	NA	CAISPGGEQYF	TGTGCCATCAGTCCAGGGGGTGAGCAGTACTTC
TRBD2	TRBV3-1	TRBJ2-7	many	CASSQDFAGEYEQYF	TGTGCCAGCAGCCAAGATTTCGCGGGAGAATACGAGCAGTACTTC
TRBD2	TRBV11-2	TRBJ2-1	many	CASSLDRTSREHEQFF	TGTGCCAGCAGCTTAGATAGGACTAGCCGTGAGCATGAGCAGTTCTTC
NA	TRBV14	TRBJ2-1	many	CASSILDGSSYNEQFF	TGTGCCAGCAGTATACTTGACGGTAGCTCCTACAATGAGCAGTTCTTC
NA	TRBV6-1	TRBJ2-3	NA	CASSNPRDTQYF	TGTGCCAGCAGTAACCCGAGGGATACGCAGTATTTT
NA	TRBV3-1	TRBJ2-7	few	CASSQTTRVRGEEQYF	TGTGCCAGCAGCCAAACGACTAGAGTACGGGGTGAGGAGCAGTACTTC
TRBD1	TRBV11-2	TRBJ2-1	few	CASSPGTGSNEQFF	TGTGCCAGCAGCCCCGGGACAGGGTCCAATGAGCAGTTCTTC
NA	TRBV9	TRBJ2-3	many	CASSVAGKNTDTQYF	TGTGCCAGCAGCGTAGCGGGGAAAAACACAGATACGCAGTATTTT
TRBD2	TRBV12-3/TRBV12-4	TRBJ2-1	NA	CASRMAGGYYNEQFF	TGTGCCAGCAGGATGGCGGGGGGTTATTACAATGAGCAGTTCTTC
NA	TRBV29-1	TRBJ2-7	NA	CSVEQGGYEQYF	TGCAGCGTTGAGCAGGGGGGTTACGAGCAGTACTTC
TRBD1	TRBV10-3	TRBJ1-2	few	CAIGKDRAPYGYTF	TGTGCCATCGGGAAGGACAGGGCCCCCTATGGCTACACCTTC
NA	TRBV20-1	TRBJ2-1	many	CSARDFGTGNEQFF	TGCAGTGCTAGAGATTTCGGGACCGGCAATGAGCAGTTCTTC
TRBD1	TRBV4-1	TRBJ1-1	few	CASSQPTGVRTEAFF	TGCGCCAGCAGCCAGCCGACAGGGGTTCGGACTGAAGCTTTCTTT